The source of this T cell receptor (beta chain) is a study of T cells in Graves' hyperthyroidism and ophthalmopathy. Trimming removed 5 bases from V and 5 bases from J; junction bases left unmatched: 17. Germline values: CDR1 MDHEN, CDR2 SYDVKM. There are 17 residues in the CDR3. Regarding the study as a whole: Among clonotypes expanded in thyroid above 0.001, most were also found in blood.

To note about this clonotype: Its antigen is still unknown.

TCR beta CDR3 region amplification was performed from RNA transcripts. The TCR CDR3 first-round RT-PCR relied on the HTBI primer set. TCRdb reprocessed the multiplex PCR reads with MiXCR, giving one entry per CDR3 protein. The top ten clones hold more than 20% of a sample with a few hundred thousand distinct CDR3 sequences, less than 25% of them seen once. Sequencing used blood. The receptor was derived from a man between 18 and 35 years old with Graves' hyperthyroidism. This rearrangement joins TRBV28 to TRBJ1-1; 7 bases align to TRBD1. CDR3 DNA sequence: TGTGCCAGCAGTCTCCCGGACGGCCAGGGGGGGGGTACTGAAGCTTTCTTT. Amino acids: CASSLPDGQGGGTEAFF.